The following is a T cell receptor beta chain sequence with its context. No antigen is known for it. The data are from a study of cytomegalovirus exposure and HLA in healthy donors. Study observations and caveats: The study listed some 160 cytomegalovirus-associated TCR beta chains. Reports credit the classifier with highly specific, highly sensitive diagnosis of cytomegalovirus status. In vitro confirmation showed three CMV-associated chains to be CMV antigen specific. It was found in a later analysis that first-cohort TCR clusters tended to co-occur in the approximately 130 validation repertoires.

Sequencing was performed with immunoSEQ multiplex PCR; in TCRdb, only in-frame clones are kept and a portion is missing. The sample contains more than 150,000 clones, roughly 80% of which appear only once. The germline V gene encodes CDR1 SGHNT and CDR2 YYREEE (reference sequence). The CDR3 has 14 amino acids. Trimming removed 0 bases at V and 1 base at J, with 7 bases between. The clonotype originates from a man younger than 35 in good health and CMV-seropositive. Sequencing input: PBMCs. This sequence joins TRBV5-4 and TRBJ2-5; unclear D gene. CDR3 nucleotides: TGTGCCAGCAGCTTGGTCGTATCCCAAGAGACCCAGTACTTC. Translating gives CASSLVVSQETQYF.